Sequencing of this TCR beta chain was carried out in a study of blood T cell repertoires in COVID-19 (dated by TCRdb to the early 2020s). In the study overall: Samples from collaborators originated in the United States, Italy and Spain and spanned both the acute and convalescent phases of COVID-19. The material from the prospective study consisted of cDNA or gDNA derived from T cells, B-cell-depleted T cells, or PBMCs. Deeply sampled blood TCRbeta repertoires from subjects exposed to, actively infected with, or recovered from COVID-19 were included in the dataset. The repertoires were released in a freely available public database intended as a resource for research on the immune response to SARS-CoV-2. The samples were drawn from the first 160 participants of the ongoing ImmuneRACE study and from 1,254 subjects provided by 6 global collaborators. Nearly every sample came with metadata listing a de-identified subject ID, COVID-19 status, age in years and sex. Where HLA class I and class II types were available, the types were taken from metadata supplied by the sample provider, not from assay-based typing.

The immunoSEQ Assay, a bias-controlled multiplex PCR, was used to amplify TCRbeta CDR3 regions from genomic DNA. In the paper's pipeline: The number of nucleated cells in each sample was estimated from the amplification of reference gene primers within the assay. Sequence reads were collapsed and filtered to measure the absolute abundance of every unique TCRbeta CDR3 rearrangement. For each sample, productive Simpson clonality was calculated by taking the square root of Simpson's diversity index across productive rearrangements. TCRdb limited this immuneACCESS table to in-frame rearrangements with V and J called. A share of clones is missing; checked studies link under half to unresolved V genes, and the rest is unexplained. V and J calls and clone size are as listed in that table; D and trimming were resolved from the DNA. The sample table holds about 230,000 clones, of which over 75% were seen once. Of the sample, approximately 5.1% is held by the ten largest clones.

A note on this clone: Its antigen is currently not known. No per-base quality is available; no much larger clone lies one base away.

Trimming removed 0 bases from V and 4 bases from J, leaving 8 bases between the germline ends. From the germline V gene, CDR1 is MRHNA and CDR2 is SNTAGT. The CDR3 has 14 amino acids, counting the end cysteine and phenylalanine. The entry retains the CDR3 DNA only, 42 bases that are in frame from base 1. One collaborating source in Seattle enrolled patients during active infection and followed them longitudinally through the course of disease. The collaborating institutions used their own protocols to collect whole blood in K2EDTA tubes. For TCRbeta analysis, collaborators shipped samples as frozen whole blood, isolated PBMCs, or DNA extracted from either of those sample types. On the study overall, not on this receptor specifically: The amount of clinical and demographic metadata varied by source and participant and was provided uncurated.

The chain links TRBV6-4 with TRBJ2-3; the D segment cannot be called with confidence. This TCR was recovered from a man in his fifties or sixties with COVID-19, enrolled during active disease. The sample was peripheral blood. CDR3 loop: CASSDSTWADTQYF. DNA sequence: TGTGCCAGCAGTGACTCGACTTGGGCAGATACGCAGTATTTT.